This paragraph covers one T cell receptor (beta chain) sequence. Its antigen is unidentified. Method: immunoSEQ multiplex PCR; TCRdb's copy keeps in-frame clones and lacks some. Found here are around 220,000 clones, approximately 94% of them singletons; the top ten hold around 1.7%. The data originate from a study of T cell responses to AZD1222 COVID-19 vaccine. Study-level results: Close to half of all spike-specific TCRs reportedly target regions of the variants that are unmutated.

This CDR3 contains 16 residues. V was cut by 1 base and J by 0 bases, with 12 bases left in between. Germline CDR1 SGHVS, CDR2 FQNEAQ. This material consisted of peripheral blood, taken 28 days after the second dose of the MenACWY control vaccine. The sequence came from an adult who received the MenACWY meningococcal vaccine as a control. The J gene is TRBJ1-1, the V gene TRBV7-8; no firm D call. The CDR3 here is CASSLETDILNTEAFF. The CDR3 DNA reads TGTGCCAGCAGCTTAGAAACAGACATCCTGAACACTGAAGCTTTCTTT.